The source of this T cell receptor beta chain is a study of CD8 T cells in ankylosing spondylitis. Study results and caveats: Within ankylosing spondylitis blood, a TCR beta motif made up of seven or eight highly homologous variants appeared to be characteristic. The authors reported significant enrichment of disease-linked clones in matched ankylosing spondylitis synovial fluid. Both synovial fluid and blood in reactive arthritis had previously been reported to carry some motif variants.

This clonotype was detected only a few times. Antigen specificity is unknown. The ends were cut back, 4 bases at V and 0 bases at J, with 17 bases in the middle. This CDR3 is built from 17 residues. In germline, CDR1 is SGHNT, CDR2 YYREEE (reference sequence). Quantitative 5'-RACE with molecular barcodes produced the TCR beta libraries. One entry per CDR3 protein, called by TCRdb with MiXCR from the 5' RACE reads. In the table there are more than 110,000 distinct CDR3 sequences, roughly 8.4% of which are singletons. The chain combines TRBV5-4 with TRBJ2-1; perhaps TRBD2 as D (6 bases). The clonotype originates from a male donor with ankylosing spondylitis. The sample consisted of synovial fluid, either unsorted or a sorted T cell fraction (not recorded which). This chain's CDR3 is CASSLIRGGSSYNEQFF. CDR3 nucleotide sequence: TGTGCCAGCAGCCTCATTCGGGGAGGCAGCTCCTACAATGAGCAGTTCTTC.